A selection of T cell receptor beta chains follows, all from one sample in a study of blood T cell repertoires in COVID-19. Method: immunoSEQ multiplex PCR; TCRdb's copy keeps in-frame clones and lacks some. The table records roughly 100,000 clones, over 70% of them present only once. The sample taken for sequencing was peripheral blood. These receptors originate from a man between 60 and 70 years old with acute or convalescent COVID-19. The CDR3 runs from the conserved cysteine through the conserved F or W. A D gene is named only where the DNA matches it firmly. Clone sizes are given selectively: once, few, many, or a class where the clone is expanded.

CDR3 DNA: TGTGCCAGCAGCAAATTGGAGGGGGGGGATGAGCAGTTCTTC
CDR3 protein: CASSKLEGGDEQFF
J gene: TRBJ2-1
D gene: -
V gene: TRBV5-8
CDR3 length: 14
clone size: -

CDR3 DNA: TGTGCCAGTAGTCCCGGGACAGGGCTGATGGAAAAACTGTTTTTT
CDR3 protein: CASSPGTGLMEKLFF
J gene: TRBJ1-4
D gene: TRBD1
V gene: TRBV19
CDR3 length: 15
clone size: -

CDR3 DNA: TGTGCCATCACGGGTGCGACGAACACTGAAGCTTTCTTT
CDR3 protein: CAITGATNTEAFF
J gene: TRBJ1-1
D gene: -
V gene: TRBV10-3
CDR3 length: 13
clone size: -

CDR3 DNA: TGTGCCAGCAGCACCATCCTAACGAATGAGCAGTTCTTC
CDR3 protein: CASSTILTNEQFF
J gene: TRBJ2-1
D gene: -
V gene: TRBV28
CDR3 length: 13
clone size: -

CDR3 DNA: TGTGCCAGTCAGTACGGGACTAATGAAAAACTGTTTTTT
CDR3 protein: CASQYGTNEKLFF
J gene: TRBJ1-4
D gene: -
V gene: TRBV12-3/TRBV12-4
CDR3 length: 13
clone size: -

CDR3 DNA: TGTGCCAGCAGTTACTCGAGGGACACCTACGAGCAGTACTTC
CDR3 protein: CASSYSRDTYEQYF
J gene: TRBJ2-7
D gene: -
V gene: TRBV6-6
CDR3 length: 14
clone size: -

CDR3 DNA: TGTGCCAGCAGCCTTACTAGCGGGGGGCCCAAAGGCGGGGAGCTGTTTTTT
CDR3 protein: CASSLTSGGPKGGELFF
J gene: TRBJ2-2
D gene: TRBD2
V gene: TRBV7-3
CDR3 length: 17
clone size: -

CDR3 DNA: TGTGCCAGCAGCAGTGACGTGGGGAGTGAGACCCAGTACTTC
CDR3 protein: CASSSDVGSETQYF
J gene: TRBJ2-5
D gene: -
V gene: TRBV7-2
CDR3 length: 14
clone size: -

CDR3 DNA: TGTGCCAGCAGTTCGGGACAGAATAACTATGGCTACACCTTC
CDR3 protein: CASSSGQNNYGYTF
J gene: TRBJ1-2
D gene: TRBD1
V gene: TRBV6-5
CDR3 length: 14
clone size: -

CDR3 DNA: TGTGCCAGCTACTCTGGAAACACCATATATTTT
CDR3 protein: CASYSGNTIYF
J gene: TRBJ1-3
D gene: -
V gene: TRBV2
CDR3 length: 11
clone size: -

CDR3 DNA: TGTGCCAGCAGCGCAGGCTCCTCTGGGGCCAACGTCCTGACTTTC
CDR3 protein: CASSAGSSGANVLTF
J gene: TRBJ2-6
D gene: -
V gene: TRBV2
CDR3 length: 15
clone size: -

CDR3 DNA: TGCGCCAGCAGCTTGGTCGGGGACTCCTACAATGAGCAGTTCTTC
CDR3 protein: CASSLVGDSYNEQFF
J gene: TRBJ2-1
D gene: -
V gene: TRBV5-1
CDR3 length: 15
clone size: -

CDR3 DNA: TGTGCCAGCAGCCAACTACCTACGAACACCGGGGAGCTGTTTTTT
CDR3 protein: CASSQLPTNTGELFF
J gene: TRBJ2-2
D gene: -
V gene: TRBV7-9
CDR3 length: 15
clone size: -

CDR3 DNA: TGTGCCAGCAGCTTTGCGGGGCCGCACCGCCGGAGGACTGAAGCTTTCTTT
CDR3 protein: CASSFAGPHRRRTEAFF
J gene: TRBJ1-1
D gene: -
V gene: TRBV11-3
CDR3 length: 17
clone size: few

CDR3 DNA: TGCGCCAGCAGCCTCAGGGAAAACTCCTACAATGAGCAGTTCTTC
CDR3 protein: CASSLRENSYNEQFF
J gene: TRBJ2-1
D gene: -
V gene: TRBV5-1
CDR3 length: 15
clone size: -

CDR3 DNA: TGTGCCAGCAGCTTAAACAGGGACAACACCGGGGAGCTGTTTTTT
CDR3 protein: CASSLNRDNTGELFF
J gene: TRBJ2-2
D gene: -
V gene: TRBV7-9
CDR3 length: 15
clone size: -

CDR3 DNA: TGTGCCAGTAGTATTAATCGGCAGGGGGACTCACCCCTCCACTTT
CDR3 protein: CASSINRQGDSPLHF
J gene: TRBJ1-6
D gene: TRBD1
V gene: TRBV19
CDR3 length: 15
clone size: -

CDR3 DNA: TGTGCCAGCAGCGGTACCAGCGGGAACAAAAACACCATATATTTT
CDR3 protein: CASSGTSGNKNTIYF
J gene: TRBJ1-3
D gene: -
V gene: TRBV5-6
CDR3 length: 15
clone size: -

CDR3 DNA: TGTGCCAGCAGCGTAGGTAGTAGCGGCCCCTACAATGAGCAGTTCTTC
CDR3 protein: CASSVGSSGPYNEQFF
J gene: TRBJ2-1
D gene: -
V gene: TRBV9
CDR3 length: 16
clone size: -

CDR3 DNA: TGCGCCAGCAGCTTGGGGGGAGATGCAACTAATGAAAAACTGTTTTTT
CDR3 protein: CASSLGGDATNEKLFF
J gene: TRBJ1-4
D gene: -
V gene: TRBV4-1
CDR3 length: 16
clone size: few

CDR3 DNA: TGCGCCAGCAGCCTGGGGACAGTTGGAAACACCATATATTTT
CDR3 protein: CASSLGTVGNTIYF
J gene: TRBJ1-3
D gene: TRBD1
V gene: TRBV5-1
CDR3 length: 14
clone size: -

CDR3 DNA: TGTGCCAGCAGCTTAAGACAGGGGGCCCCTGGCTACACCTTC
CDR3 protein: CASSLRQGAPGYTF
J gene: TRBJ1-2
D gene: TRBD1
V gene: TRBV7-2
CDR3 length: 14
clone size: -

CDR3 DNA: TGTGCCAGCAGTTACCGAGCTAGCGGTGGGAATGAGCAGTTCTTC
CDR3 protein: CASSYRASGGNEQFF
J gene: TRBJ2-1
D gene: TRBD2
V gene: TRBV6-5
CDR3 length: 15
clone size: -

CDR3 DNA: TGTGCCAGCAGTTTCAGGGGTACCTATGGCTACACCTTC
CDR3 protein: CASSFRGTYGYTF
J gene: TRBJ1-2
D gene: -
V gene: TRBV12-3/TRBV12-4
CDR3 length: 13
clone size: -

CDR3 DNA: TGTGCCAGCAGCCCTACCGGGACAGCAAGTGAAAAACTGTTTTTT
CDR3 protein: CASSPTGTASEKLFF
J gene: TRBJ1-4
D gene: TRBD1
V gene: TRBV9
CDR3 length: 15
clone size: -

CDR3 DNA: TGCAGCGTTGCTGGACAGCCTTCCGGGAACTATGGCTACACCTTC
CDR3 protein: CSVAGQPSGNYGYTF
J gene: TRBJ1-2
D gene: -
V gene: TRBV29-1
CDR3 length: 15
clone size: -

CDR3 DNA: TGTGCCACCCAGGGAATCTGGACCGGGGAGCTGTTTTTT
CDR3 protein: CATQGIWTGELFF
J gene: TRBJ2-2
D gene: -
V gene: TRBV19
CDR3 length: 13
clone size: -

CDR3 DNA: TGTGCCAGCAGCCCCAATGGAGGGTCAGGGGGTGGCTACACCTTC
CDR3 protein: CASSPNGGSGGGYTF
J gene: TRBJ1-2
D gene: TRBD1
V gene: TRBV7-3
CDR3 length: 15
clone size: -

CDR3 DNA: TGTGCCAGTAGTATAGGGGGACAGGGAGACACTGAAGCTTTCTTT
CDR3 protein: CASSIGGQGDTEAFF
J gene: TRBJ1-1
D gene: TRBD1
V gene: TRBV19
CDR3 length: 15
clone size: -

CDR3 DNA: TGTGCCTCGTGGGGACAAGAAAGTGAAGCTTTCTTT
CDR3 protein: CASWGQESEAFF
J gene: TRBJ1-1
D gene: -
V gene: TRBV10-3
CDR3 length: 12
clone size: -